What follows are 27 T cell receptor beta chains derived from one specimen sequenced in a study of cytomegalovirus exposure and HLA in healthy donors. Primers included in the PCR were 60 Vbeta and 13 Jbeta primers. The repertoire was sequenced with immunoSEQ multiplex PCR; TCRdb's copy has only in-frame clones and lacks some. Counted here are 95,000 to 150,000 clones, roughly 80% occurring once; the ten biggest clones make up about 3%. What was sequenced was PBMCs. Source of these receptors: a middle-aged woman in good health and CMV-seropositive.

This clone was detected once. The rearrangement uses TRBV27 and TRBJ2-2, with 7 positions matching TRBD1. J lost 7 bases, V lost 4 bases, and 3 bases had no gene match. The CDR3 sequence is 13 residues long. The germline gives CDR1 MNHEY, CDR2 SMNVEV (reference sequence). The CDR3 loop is CASSSQGNGELFF. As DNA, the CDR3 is TGTGCCAGCAGTTCACAGGGGAACGGGGAGCTGTTTTTT.

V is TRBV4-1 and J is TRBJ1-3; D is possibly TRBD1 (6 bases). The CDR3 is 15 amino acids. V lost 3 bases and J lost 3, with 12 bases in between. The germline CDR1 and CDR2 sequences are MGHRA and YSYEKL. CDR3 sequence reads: CASSQQGMGGNTIYF. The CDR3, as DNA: TGCGCCAGCAGCCAGCAGGGGATGGGTGGAAACACCATATATTTT.

The CDR3 region is CASRWDIGDTQYF. The DNA for the CDR3 is TGTGCCAGCAGGTGGGACATCGGGGATACGCAGTATTTT. The V gene is TRBV6-1, the J gene TRBJ2-3, with a possible D match to TRBD1 (6 bases). Germline lookup yields CDR1 MNHNS and CDR2 SASEGT. The V gene lost 6 bases and the J gene lost 6 bases, with 13 bases spanning the gap. This CDR3 has 13 residues.

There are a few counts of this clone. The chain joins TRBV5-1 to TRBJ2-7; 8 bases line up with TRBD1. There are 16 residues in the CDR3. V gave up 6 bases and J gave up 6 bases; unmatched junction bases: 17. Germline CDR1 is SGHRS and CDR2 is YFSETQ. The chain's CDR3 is CASTPGEAGGLAEQYF. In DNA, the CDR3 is TGCGCCAGCACCCCGGGGGAGGCAGGGGGCTTGGCCGAGCAGTACTTC.

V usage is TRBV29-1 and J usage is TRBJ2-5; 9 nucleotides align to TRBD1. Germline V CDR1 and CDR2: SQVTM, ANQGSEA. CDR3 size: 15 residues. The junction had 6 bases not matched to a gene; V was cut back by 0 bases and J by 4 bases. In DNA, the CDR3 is TGCAGCGTTGAAGATCGGAGGGACAGGGCAGAGACCCAGTACTTC. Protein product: CSVEDRRDRAETQYF.

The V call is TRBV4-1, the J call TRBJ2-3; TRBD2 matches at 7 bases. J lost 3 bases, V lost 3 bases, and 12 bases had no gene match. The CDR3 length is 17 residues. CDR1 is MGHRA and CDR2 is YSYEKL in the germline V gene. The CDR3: CASSHPTAQRGTDTQYF. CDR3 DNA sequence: TGCGCCAGCAGCCATCCCACTGCCCAGCGGGGAACAGATACGCAGTATTTT.

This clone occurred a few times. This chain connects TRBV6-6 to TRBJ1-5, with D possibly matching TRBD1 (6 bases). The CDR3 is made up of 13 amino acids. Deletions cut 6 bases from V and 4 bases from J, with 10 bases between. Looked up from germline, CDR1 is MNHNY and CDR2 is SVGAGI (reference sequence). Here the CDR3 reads CASRDTGNQPQHF. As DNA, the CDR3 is TGTGCCAGCAGGGACACAGGGAATCAGCCCCAGCATTTT.

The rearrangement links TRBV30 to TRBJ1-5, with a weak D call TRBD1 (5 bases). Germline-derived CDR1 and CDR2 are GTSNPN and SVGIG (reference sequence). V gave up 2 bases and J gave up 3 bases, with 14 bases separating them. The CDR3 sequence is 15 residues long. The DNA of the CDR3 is TGTGCCTGGAGTACCACTTCAGGGATCAATCAGCCCCAGCATTTT. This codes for CAWSTTSGINQPQHF.

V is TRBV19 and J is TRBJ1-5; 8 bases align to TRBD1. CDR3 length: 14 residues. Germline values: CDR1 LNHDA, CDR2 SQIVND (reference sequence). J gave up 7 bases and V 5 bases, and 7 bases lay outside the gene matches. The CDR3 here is CASSDAGGRQPQHF. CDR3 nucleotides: TGTGCCAGTAGTGACGCAGGGGGCCGACAGCCCCAGCATTTT.

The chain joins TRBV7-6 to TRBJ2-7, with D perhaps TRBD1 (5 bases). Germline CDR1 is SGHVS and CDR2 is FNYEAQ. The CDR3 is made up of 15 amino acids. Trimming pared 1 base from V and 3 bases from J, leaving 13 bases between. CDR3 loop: CASSLGAGIRYEQYF. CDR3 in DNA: TGTGCCAGCAGCTTAGGGGCAGGGATACGCTACGAGCAGTACTTC.

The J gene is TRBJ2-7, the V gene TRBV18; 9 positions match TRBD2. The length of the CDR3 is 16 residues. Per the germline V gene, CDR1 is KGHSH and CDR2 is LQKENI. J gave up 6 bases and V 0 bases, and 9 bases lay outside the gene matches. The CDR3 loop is CASSPPRGRASSEQYF. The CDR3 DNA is TGTGCCAGCTCACCACCTCGCGGGAGGGCCTCGTCCGAGCAGTACTTC.

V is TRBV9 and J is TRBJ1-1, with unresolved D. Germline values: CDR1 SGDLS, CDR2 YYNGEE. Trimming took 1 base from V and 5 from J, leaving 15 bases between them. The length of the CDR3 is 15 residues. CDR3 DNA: TGTGCCAGCAGCGTAACGCCAACCGCGGGAACTGAAGCTTTCTTT. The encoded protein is CASSVTPTAGTEAFF.

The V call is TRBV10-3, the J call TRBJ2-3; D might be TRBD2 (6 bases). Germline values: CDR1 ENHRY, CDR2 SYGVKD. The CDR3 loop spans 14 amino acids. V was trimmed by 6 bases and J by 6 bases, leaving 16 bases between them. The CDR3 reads CAIRKGSGEDTQYF. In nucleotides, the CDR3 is TGTGCCATCAGAAAAGGTAGCGGCGAGGATACGCAGTATTTT.

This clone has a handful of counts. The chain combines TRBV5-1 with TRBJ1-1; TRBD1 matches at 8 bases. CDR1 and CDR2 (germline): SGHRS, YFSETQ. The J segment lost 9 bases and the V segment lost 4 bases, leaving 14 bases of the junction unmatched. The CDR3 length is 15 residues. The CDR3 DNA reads TGCGCCAGCAGCGTCTCCCCCCAGGGGGCGGAAAAAGCTTTCTTT. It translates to CASSVSPQGAEKAFF.

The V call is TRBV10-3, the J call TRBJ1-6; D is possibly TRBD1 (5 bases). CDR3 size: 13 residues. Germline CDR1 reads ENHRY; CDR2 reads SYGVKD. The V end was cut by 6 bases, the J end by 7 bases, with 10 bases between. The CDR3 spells CAIRGSGNSPLHF. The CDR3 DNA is TGTGCCATCAGGGGATCAGGGAATTCACCCCTCCACTTT.

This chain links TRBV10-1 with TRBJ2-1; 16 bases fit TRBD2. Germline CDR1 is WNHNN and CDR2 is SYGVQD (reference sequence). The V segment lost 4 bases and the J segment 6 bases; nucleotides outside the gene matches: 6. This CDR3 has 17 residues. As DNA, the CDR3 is TGCGCCAGCAGTGGACCGGGACTAGCGGGGGGGAGCAATGAGCAGTTCTTC. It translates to CASSGPGLAGGSNEQFF.

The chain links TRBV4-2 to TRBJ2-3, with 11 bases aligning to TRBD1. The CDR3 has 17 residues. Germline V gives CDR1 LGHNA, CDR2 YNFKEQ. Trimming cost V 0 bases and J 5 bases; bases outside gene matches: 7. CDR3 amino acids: CASSQDGDRGSRDTQYF. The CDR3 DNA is TGTGCCAGCAGCCAAGATGGGGACAGGGGGAGCCGAGATACGCAGTATTTT.

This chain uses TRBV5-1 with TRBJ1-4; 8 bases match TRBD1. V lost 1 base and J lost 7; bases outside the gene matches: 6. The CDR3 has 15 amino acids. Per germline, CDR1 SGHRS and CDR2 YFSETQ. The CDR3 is CASSLFGTGREKLFF. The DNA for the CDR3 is TGCGCCAGCAGCTTGTTCGGGACAGGTCGTGAAAAACTGTTTTTT.

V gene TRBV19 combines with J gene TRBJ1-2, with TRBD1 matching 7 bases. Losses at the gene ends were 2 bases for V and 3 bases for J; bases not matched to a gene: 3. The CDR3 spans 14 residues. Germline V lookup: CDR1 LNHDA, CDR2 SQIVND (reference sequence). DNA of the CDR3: TGTGCCAGTAGTATACAGGGGGTTGACTATGGCTACACCTTC. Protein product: CASSIQGVDYGYTF.

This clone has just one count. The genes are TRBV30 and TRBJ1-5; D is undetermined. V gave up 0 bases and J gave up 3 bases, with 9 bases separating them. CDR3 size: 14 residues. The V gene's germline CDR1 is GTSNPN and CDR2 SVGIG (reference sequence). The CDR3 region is CAWSVTGVNQPQHF. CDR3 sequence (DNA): TGTGCCTGGAGTGTAACCGGGGTCAATCAGCCCCAGCATTTT. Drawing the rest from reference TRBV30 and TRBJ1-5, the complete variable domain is SQTIHQWPATLVQPVGSPLSLECTVEGTSNPNLYWYRQAAGRGLQLLFYSVGIGQISSEVPQNLSASRPQDRQFILSSKKLLLSDSGFYLCAWSVTGVNQPQHFGDGTRLSIL.

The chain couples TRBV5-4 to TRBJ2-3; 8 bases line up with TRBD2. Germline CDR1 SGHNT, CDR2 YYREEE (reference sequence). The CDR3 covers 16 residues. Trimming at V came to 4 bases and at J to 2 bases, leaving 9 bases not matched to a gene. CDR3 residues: CASSPGGGRSTDTQYF. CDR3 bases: TGTGCCAGCAGCCCGGGCGGCGGGAGGTCCACAGATACGCAGTATTTT. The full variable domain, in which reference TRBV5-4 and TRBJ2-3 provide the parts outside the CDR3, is ETGVTQSPTHLIKTRGQQVTLRCSSQSGHNTVSWYQQALGQGPQFIFQYYREEENGRGNFPPRFSGLQFPNYSSELNVNALELDDSALYLCASSPGGGRSTDTQYFGPGTRLTVL.

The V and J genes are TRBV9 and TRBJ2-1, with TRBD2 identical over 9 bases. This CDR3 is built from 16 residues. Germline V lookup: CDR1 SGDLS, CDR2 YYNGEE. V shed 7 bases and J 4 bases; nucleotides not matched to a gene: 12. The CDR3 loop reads CASSGLASGAYNEQFF. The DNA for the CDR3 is TGTGCCAGCTCAGGACTGGCTAGCGGGGCTTACAATGAGCAGTTCTTC.

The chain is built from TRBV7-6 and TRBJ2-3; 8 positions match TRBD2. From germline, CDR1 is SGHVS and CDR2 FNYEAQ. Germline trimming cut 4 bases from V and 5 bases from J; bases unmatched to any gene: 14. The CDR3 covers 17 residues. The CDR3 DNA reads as TGTGCCAGCAGCTCGCCCCGGACTAGCCTTATTGGAGATACGCAGTATTTT. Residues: CASSSPRTSLIGDTQYF.

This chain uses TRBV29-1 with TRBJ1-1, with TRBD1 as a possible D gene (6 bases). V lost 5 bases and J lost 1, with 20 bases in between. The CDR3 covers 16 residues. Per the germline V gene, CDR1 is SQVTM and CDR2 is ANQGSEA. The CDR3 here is CSVPWGGRAGNTEAFF. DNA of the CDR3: TGCAGCGTTCCATGGGGGGGCAGGGCGGGGAACACTGAAGCTTTCTTT.

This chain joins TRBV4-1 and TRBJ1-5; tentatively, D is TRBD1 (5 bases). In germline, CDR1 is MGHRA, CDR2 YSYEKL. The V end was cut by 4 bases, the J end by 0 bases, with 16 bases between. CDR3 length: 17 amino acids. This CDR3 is CASSRTWGENSNQPQHF. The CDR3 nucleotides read TGCGCCAGCAGCCGGACTTGGGGGGAAAATAGCAATCAGCCCCAGCATTTT.

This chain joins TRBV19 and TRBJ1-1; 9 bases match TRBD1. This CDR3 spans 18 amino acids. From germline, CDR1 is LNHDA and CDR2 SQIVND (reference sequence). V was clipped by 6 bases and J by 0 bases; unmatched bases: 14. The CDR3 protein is CASSLRDRVEWMNTEAFF. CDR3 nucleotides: TGTGCCAGTAGCCTCCGGGACAGGGTAGAGTGGATGAACACTGAAGCTTTCTTT. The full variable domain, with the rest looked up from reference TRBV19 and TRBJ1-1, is DGGITQSPKYLFRKEGQNVTLSCEQNLNHDAMYWYRQDPGQGLRLIYYSQIVNDFQKGDIAEGYSVSREKKESFPLTVTSAQKNPTAFYLCASSLRDRVEWMNTEAFFGQGTRLTVV.

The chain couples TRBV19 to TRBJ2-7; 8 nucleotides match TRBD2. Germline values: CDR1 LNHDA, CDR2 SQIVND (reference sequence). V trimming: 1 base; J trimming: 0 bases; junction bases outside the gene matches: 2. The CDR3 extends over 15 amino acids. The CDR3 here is CASSIAGTSSYEQYF. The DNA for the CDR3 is TGTGCCAGTAGTATAGCTGGGACTAGCTCCTACGAGCAGTACTTC.